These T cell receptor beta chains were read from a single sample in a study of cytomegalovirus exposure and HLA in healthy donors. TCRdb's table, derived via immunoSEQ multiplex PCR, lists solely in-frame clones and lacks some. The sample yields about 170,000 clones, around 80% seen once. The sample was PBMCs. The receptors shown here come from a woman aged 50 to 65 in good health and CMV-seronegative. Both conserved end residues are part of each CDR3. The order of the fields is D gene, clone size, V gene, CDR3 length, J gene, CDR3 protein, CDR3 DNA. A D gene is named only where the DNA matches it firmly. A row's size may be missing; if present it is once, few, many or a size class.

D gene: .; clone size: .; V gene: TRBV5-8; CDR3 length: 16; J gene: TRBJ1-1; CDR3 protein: CASSWGDRNMNTEAFF; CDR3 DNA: TGTGCCAGCAGCTGGGGCGACAGAAACATGAACACTGAAGCTTTCTTT
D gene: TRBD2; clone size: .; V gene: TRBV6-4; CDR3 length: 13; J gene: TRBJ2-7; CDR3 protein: CASSESAGGEQYF; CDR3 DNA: TGTGCCAGCAGTGAGTCCGCGGGAGGCGAGCAGTACTTC
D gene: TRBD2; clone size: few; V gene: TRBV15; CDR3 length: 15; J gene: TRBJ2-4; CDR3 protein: CATRRTSGRENIQYF; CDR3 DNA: TGTGCCACCAGAAGGACTAGCGGGAGGGAAAACATTCAGTACTTC
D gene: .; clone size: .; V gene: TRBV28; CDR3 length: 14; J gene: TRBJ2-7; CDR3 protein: CASTDRQTPHEQYF; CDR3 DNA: TGTGCCAGCACAGACAGGCAGACGCCCCACGAGCAGTACTTC
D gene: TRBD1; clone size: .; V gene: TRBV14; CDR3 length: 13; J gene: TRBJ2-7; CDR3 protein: CASTGTGVYEQYF; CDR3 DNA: TGTGCCAGCACCGGGACAGGGGTCTACGAGCAGTACTTC
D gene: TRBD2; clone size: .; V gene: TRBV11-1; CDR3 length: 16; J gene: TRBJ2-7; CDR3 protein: CASTGQTSGSSYEQYF; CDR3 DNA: TGTGCCAGCACCGGGCAGACTAGCGGGAGCTCCTACGAGCAGTACTTC
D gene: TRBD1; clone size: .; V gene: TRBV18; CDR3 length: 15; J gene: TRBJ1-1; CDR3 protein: CASSLGQGARTEAFF; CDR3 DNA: TGTGCCAGCTCACTAGGGCAGGGGGCGAGGACTGAAGCTTTCTTT
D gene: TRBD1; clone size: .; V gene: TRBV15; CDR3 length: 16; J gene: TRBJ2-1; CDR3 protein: CATSRDEGGFYNEQFF; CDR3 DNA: TGTGCCACCAGCAGAGATGAAGGGGGCTTCTACAATGAGCAGTTCTTC
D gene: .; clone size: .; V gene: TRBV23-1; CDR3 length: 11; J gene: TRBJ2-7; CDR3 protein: CASRSRVEQYF; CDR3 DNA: TGCGCCAGCAGATCTCGGGTCGAGCAGTACTTC
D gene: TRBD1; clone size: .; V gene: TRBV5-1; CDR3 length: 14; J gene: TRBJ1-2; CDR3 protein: CASSLGGQFHGYTF; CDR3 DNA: TGCGCCAGCAGCTTGGGGGGACAGTTCCATGGCTACACCTTC
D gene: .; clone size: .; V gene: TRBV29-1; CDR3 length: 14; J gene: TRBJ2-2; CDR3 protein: CSAGSQGGTGELFF; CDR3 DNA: TGCAGCGCGGGATCACAGGGAGGGACCGGGGAGCTGTTTTTT
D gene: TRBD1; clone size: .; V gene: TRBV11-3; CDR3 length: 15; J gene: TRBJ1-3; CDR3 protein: CASSPGQGPGNTIYF; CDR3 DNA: TGTGCCAGCAGCCCCGGACAGGGTCCTGGAAACACCATATATTTT
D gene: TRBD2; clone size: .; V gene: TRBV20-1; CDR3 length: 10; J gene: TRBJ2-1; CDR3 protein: CRVGGYEQFF; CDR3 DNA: TGCAGGGTCGGGGGGTATGAGCAGTTCTTC
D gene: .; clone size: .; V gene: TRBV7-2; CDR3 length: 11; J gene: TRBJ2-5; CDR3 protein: CASSPSRTQYF; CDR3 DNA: TGTGCCAGCAGCCCCTCTAGGACCCAGTACTTC
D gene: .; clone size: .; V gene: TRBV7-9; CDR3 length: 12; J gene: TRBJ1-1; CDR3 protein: CASSSAGAGAFF; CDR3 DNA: TGTGCCAGCAGCTCCGCGGGAGCAGGAGCTTTCTTT
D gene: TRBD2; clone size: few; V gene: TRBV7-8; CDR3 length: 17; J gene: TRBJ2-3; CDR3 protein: CASSLFLAVTSTDTQYF; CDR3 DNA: TGTGCCAGCAGCTTATTCCTAGCGGTAACTAGCACAGATACGCAGTATTTT
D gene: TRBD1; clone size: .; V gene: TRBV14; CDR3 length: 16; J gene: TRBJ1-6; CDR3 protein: CASSARQGQGGSPLHF; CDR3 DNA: TGTGCCAGCAGCGCAAGACAGGGGCAGGGAGGTTCACCCCTCCACTTT
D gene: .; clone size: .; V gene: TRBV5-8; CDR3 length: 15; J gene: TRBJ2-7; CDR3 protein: CASRRAVRGLYEQYF; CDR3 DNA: TGTGCCAGCAGACGTGCGGTTAGGGGATTGTACGAGCAGTACTTC
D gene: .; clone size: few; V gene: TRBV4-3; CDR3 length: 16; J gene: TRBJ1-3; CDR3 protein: CASSQSARVSGNTIYF; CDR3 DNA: TGCGCCAGCAGCCAGAGTGCCCGGGTCTCTGGAAACACCATATATTTT
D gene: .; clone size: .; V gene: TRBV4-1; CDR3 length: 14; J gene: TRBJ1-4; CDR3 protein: CASSQVGGGEKLFF; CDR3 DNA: TGCGCCAGCAGCCAAGTAGGAGGAGGTGAAAAACTGTTTTTT
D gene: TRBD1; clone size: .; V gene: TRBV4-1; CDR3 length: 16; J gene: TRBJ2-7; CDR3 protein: CASSQDPGGASYEQYF; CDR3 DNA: TGCGCCAGCAGCCAAGATCCAGGGGGCGCCTCCTACGAGCAGTACTTC
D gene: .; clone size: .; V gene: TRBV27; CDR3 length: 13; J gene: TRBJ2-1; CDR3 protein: CASSTDPRGEQFF; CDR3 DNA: TGTGCCAGCAGTACGGACCCCAGGGGTGAGCAGTTCTTC
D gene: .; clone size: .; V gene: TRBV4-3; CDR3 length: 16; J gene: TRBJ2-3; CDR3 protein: CASSQDYGSVADTQYF; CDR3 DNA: TGCGCCAGCAGCCAAGATTACGGGAGTGTAGCAGATACGCAGTATTTT
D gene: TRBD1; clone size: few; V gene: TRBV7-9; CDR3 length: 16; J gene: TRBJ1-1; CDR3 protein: CASRQGDRPLNTEAFF; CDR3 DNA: TGTGCCAGCAGGCAGGGGGACAGGCCCTTGAACACTGAAGCTTTCTTT
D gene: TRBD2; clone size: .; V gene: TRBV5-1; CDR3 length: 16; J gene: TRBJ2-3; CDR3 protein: CASSLESGGFTDTQYF; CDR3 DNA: TGCGCCAGCAGCTTGGAAAGCGGGGGGTTCACAGATACGCAGTATTTT
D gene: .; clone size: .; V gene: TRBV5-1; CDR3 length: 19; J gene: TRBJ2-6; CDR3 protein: CASSRFPTIASSGANVLTF; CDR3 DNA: TGCGCCAGCAGCAGATTTCCGACTATCGCAAGCTCTGGGGCCAACGTCCTGACTTTC
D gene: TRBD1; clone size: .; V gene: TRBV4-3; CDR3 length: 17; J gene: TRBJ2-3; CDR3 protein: CASSDVLGQTVTDTQYF; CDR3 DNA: TGCGCCAGCAGCGACGTCTTGGGACAGACCGTCACAGATACGCAGTATTTT
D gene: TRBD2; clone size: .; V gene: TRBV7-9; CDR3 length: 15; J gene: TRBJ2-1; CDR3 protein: CASSTGGGRRNEQFF; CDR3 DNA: TGTGCCAGCAGCACCGGGGGAGGGCGGAGGAATGAGCAGTTCTTC
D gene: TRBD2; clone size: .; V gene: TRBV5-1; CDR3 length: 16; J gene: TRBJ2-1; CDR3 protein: CASSSGASGGGNEQFF; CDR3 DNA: TGCGCCAGCAGCTCTGGGGCTAGCGGGGGGGGAAATGAGCAGTTCTTC
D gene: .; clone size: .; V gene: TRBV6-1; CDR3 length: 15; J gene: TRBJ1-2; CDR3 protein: CASSDGKKGGNGYTF; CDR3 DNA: TGTGCCAGCAGTGATGGGAAGAAGGGAGGGAATGGCTACACCTTC
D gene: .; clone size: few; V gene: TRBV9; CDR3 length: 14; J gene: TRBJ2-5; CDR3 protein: CASSVIGGAETQYF; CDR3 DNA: TGTGCCAGCAGCGTAATTGGGGGGGCGGAGACCCAGTACTTC
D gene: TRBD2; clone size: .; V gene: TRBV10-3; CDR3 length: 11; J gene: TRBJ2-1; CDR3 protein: CAIGGGNEQFF; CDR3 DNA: TGTGCCATCGGGGGGGGCAATGAGCAGTTCTTC
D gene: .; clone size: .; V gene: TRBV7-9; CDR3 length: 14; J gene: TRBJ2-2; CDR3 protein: CASSLWQNTGELFF; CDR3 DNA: TGTGCCAGCAGCTTATGGCAGAACACCGGGGAGCTGTTTTTT
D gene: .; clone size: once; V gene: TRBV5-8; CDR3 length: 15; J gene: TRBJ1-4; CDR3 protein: CASRTLGGGNEKLFF; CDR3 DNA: TGTGCCAGCCGGACGTTGGGGGGAGGAAATGAAAAACTGTTTTTT
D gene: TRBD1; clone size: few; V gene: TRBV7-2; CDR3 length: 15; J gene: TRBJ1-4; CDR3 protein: CASSTGTGAYEKLFF; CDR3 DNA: TGTGCCAGCAGCACAGGGACAGGCGCATATGAAAAACTGTTTTTT
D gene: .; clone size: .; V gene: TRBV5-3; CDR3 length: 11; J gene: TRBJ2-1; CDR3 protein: CARSFGIEQFF; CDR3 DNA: TGTGCCAGAAGCTTCGGGATTGAGCAGTTCTTC
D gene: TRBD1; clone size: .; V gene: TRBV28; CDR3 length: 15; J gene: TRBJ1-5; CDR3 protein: CASSFATGEGQPQHF; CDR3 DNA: TGTGCCAGCAGTTTCGCGACAGGGGAAGGGCAGCCCCAGCATTTT
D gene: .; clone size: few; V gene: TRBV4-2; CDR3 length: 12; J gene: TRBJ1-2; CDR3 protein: CASSQVTGGYTF; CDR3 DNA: TGTGCCAGCAGCCAAGTTACCGGGGGCTACACCTTC
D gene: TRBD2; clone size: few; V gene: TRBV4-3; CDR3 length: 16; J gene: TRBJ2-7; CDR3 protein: CASSQGGLADSYEQYF; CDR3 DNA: TGCGCCAGCAGCCAGGGGGGACTAGCGGACTCCTACGAGCAGTACTTC
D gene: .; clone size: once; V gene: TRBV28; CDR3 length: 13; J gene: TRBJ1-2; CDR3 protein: CASSAPALYGYTF; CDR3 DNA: TGTGCCAGCAGTGCACCAGCGTTATATGGCTACACCTTC
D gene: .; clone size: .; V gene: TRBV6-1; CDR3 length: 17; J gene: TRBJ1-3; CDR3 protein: CASSETVTGNSGNTIYF; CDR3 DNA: TGTGCCAGCAGTGAAACAGTAACAGGCAACTCTGGAAACACCATATATTTT
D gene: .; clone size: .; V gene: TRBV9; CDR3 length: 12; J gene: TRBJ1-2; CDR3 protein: CASSVAGYGYTF; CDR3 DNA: TGTGCCAGCAGCGTAGCAGGCTATGGCTACACCTTC
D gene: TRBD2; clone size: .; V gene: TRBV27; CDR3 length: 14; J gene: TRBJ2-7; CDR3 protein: CASSLAGVIYEQYF; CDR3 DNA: TGTGCCAGCAGTTTAGCGGGAGTGATATACGAGCAGTACTTC
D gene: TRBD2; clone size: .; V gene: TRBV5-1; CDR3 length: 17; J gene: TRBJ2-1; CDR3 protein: CASSSGLAGRSYNEQFF; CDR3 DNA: TGCGCCAGCAGCTCGGGACTAGCGGGTCGCTCCTACAATGAGCAGTTCTTC
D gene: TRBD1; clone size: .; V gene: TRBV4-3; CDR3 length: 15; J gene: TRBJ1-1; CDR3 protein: CASSQFTTGGSEAFF; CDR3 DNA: TGCGCCAGCAGCCAATTCACGACAGGGGGAAGTGAAGCTTTCTTT
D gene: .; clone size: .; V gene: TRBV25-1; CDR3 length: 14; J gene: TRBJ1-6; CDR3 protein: CASSLLRDNSPLHF; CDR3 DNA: TGTGCCAGCTCTCTCTTACGGGACAATTCCCCCCTCCACTTT
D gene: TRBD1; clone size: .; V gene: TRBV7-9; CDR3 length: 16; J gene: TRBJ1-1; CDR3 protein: CASSSQGASEGTEAFF; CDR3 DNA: TGTGCCAGCAGCTCCCAGGGGGCGAGTGAGGGCACTGAAGCTTTCTTT
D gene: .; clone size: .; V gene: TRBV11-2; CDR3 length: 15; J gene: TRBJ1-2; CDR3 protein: CASSPHQGLNYGYTF; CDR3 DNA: TGTGCCAGCAGCCCCCATCAGGGGTTAAACTATGGCTACACCTTC
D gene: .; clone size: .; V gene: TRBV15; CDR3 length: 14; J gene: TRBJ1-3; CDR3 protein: CAASPGSSGNTIYF; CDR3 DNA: TGTGCCGCCAGTCCAGGTAGCTCTGGAAACACCATATATTTT
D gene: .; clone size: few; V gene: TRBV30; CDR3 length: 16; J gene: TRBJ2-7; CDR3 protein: CAWSSSGTRSSYEQYF; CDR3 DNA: TGTGCCTGGAGTTCCAGCGGGACAAGGAGCTCCTACGAGCAGTACTTC
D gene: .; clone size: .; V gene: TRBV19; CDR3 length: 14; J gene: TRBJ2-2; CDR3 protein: CASSIDSVAGELFF; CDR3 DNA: TGTGCCAGTAGTATCGACAGCGTAGCCGGGGAGCTGTTTTTT
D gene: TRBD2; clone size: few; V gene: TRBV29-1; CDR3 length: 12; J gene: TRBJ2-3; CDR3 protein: CSVGGGPDTQYF; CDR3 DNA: TGCAGCGTGGGGGGAGGGCCGGATACGCAGTATTTT
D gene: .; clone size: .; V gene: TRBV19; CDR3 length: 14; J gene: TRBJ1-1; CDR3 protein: CASSNGGLNTEAFF; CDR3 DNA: TGTGCCAGTAGTAACGGGGGTTTGAACACTGAAGCTTTCTTT
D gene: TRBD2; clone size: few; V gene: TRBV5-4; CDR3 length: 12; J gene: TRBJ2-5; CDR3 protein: CASGEGQETQYF; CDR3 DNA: TGTGCCAGCGGGGAGGGACAAGAGACCCAGTACTTC
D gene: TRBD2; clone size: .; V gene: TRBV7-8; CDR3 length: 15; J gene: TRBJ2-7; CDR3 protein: CASSFETSGTYEQYF; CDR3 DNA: TGTGCCAGCAGCTTTGAGACTAGCGGGACCTACGAGCAGTACTTC